The rows below give T cell receptor beta chains drawn from one sample of a study of blood T cell repertoires in COVID-19. Data came from immunoSEQ multiplex PCR; TCRdb stores just in-frame clones and leaves some out. Found here are about 110,000 clones, 80% to 95% of them singletons; the top ten hold roughly 1.2%. Sequenced: peripheral blood. The receptors stem from a woman aged 25 to 39 with acute or convalescent COVID-19. Both conserved end residues are part of each CDR3. Each record gives: clone size, D gene, J gene, V gene, CDR3 DNA, CDR3 protein. D genes are given only for firm matches. Clone size is given for some rows only: seen once, a few or many times, or a class if the clone is expanded.

clone size: NA
D gene: NA
J gene: TRBJ2-7
V gene: TRBV28
CDR3 DNA: TGTGCCAGCAGTTCCCCGACCCCAGCAGGTATCATCCACGAGCAGTACTTC
CDR3 protein: CASSSPTPAGIIHEQYF

clone size: NA
D gene: NA
J gene: TRBJ2-5
V gene: TRBV28
CDR3 DNA: TGTGCCAGCAGTTTCGACAGAGAAGAGACCCAGTACTTC
CDR3 protein: CASSFDREETQYF

clone size: NA
D gene: TRBD2
J gene: TRBJ2-3
V gene: TRBV4-3
CDR3 DNA: TGCGCCAGCAGCCAAGTGGCGGGGGGACTAGCGACAGATACGCAGTATTTT
CDR3 protein: CASSQVAGGLATDTQYF

clone size: NA
D gene: NA
J gene: TRBJ1-5
V gene: TRBV28
CDR3 DNA: TGTGCCAGCAGGCGCGGGGGAGTAAATCAGCCCCAGCATTTT
CDR3 protein: CASRRGGVNQPQHF

clone size: once
D gene: NA
J gene: TRBJ1-2
V gene: TRBV28
CDR3 DNA: TGTGCCAGCACTCTCTCCCTCGTCGGCTATGGCTACACCTTC
CDR3 protein: CASTLSLVGYGYTF

clone size: NA
D gene: NA
J gene: TRBJ2-2
V gene: TRBV19
CDR3 DNA: TGTGCCAGTATCGACAGAAACACCGGGGAGCTGTTTTTT
CDR3 protein: CASIDRNTGELFF

clone size: NA
D gene: NA
J gene: TRBJ2-7
V gene: TRBV25-1
CDR3 DNA: TGTGCCAGCAGTGAATACTTCCCACTCGACACTCCCTACGAGCAGTACTTC
CDR3 protein: CASSEYFPLDTPYEQYF

clone size: NA
D gene: TRBD2
J gene: TRBJ2-1
V gene: TRBV6-4
CDR3 DNA: TGTGCCAGCAGTCTACTAGCGGGAGCGGCCTACAATGAGCAGTTCTTC
CDR3 protein: CASSLLAGAAYNEQFF

clone size: NA
D gene: NA
J gene: TRBJ2-1
V gene: TRBV18
CDR3 DNA: TGTGCCAGCTCTCCATCAGACAGGTATTCCTACAATGAGCAGTTCTTC
CDR3 protein: CASSPSDRYSYNEQFF

clone size: NA
D gene: NA
J gene: TRBJ1-5
V gene: TRBV7-9
CDR3 DNA: TGTGCCAGCAGCCCGTCCTCGGGGGGGAATCATCAGCCCCAGCATTTT
CDR3 protein: CASSPSSGGNHQPQHF

clone size: NA
D gene: NA
J gene: TRBJ1-2
V gene: TRBV3-1/TRBV3-2
CDR3 DNA: TGTGCCAGCAGCCAAGAGCGACTCAACACTAACTATGGCTACACCTTC
CDR3 protein: CASSQERLNTNYGYTF

clone size: NA
D gene: NA
J gene: TRBJ1-2
V gene: TRBV2
CDR3 DNA: TGTGCCAGCAGCCACAGGGCTTCTGGCTACACCTTC
CDR3 protein: CASSHRASGYTF

clone size: NA
D gene: TRBD1
J gene: TRBJ1-2
V gene: TRBV28
CDR3 DNA: TGTGCCAGCAGTTTACGCCGGGGGACAGGGTATGGCTACACCTTC
CDR3 protein: CASSLRRGTGYGYTF

clone size: NA
D gene: NA
J gene: TRBJ1-2
V gene: TRBV6-6
CDR3 DNA: TGTGCCAGCAGTCGAATCGGGCTAGCCAATGGAATGTACTATGGCTACACCTTC
CDR3 protein: CASSRIGLANGMYYGYTF

clone size: NA
D gene: NA
J gene: TRBJ2-7
V gene: TRBV15
CDR3 DNA: TGTGCCACCAGCAGAGATCTAGGCAGCTACGAGCAGTACTTC
CDR3 protein: CATSRDLGSYEQYF

clone size: NA
D gene: NA
J gene: TRBJ2-5
V gene: TRBV11-3
CDR3 DNA: TGTGCCAGCAGCTTAGCGGGAGAAGCCCAAGAGACCCAGTACTTC
CDR3 protein: CASSLAGEAQETQYF

clone size: NA
D gene: NA
J gene: TRBJ1-2
V gene: TRBV9
CDR3 DNA: TGTGCCAGCAGCGGTTACAGGACGGACCTAGAGGGCTACACCTTC
CDR3 protein: CASSGYRTDLEGYTF

clone size: NA
D gene: TRBD2
J gene: TRBJ2-7
V gene: TRBV7-8
CDR3 DNA: TGTGCCAGCAGCGTTTGGGGACTAGCGGAATACGAGCAGTACTTC
CDR3 protein: CASSVWGLAEYEQYF

clone size: NA
D gene: TRBD2
J gene: TRBJ2-3
V gene: TRBV3-1/TRBV3-2
CDR3 DNA: TGTGCCAGCAGCCAAGGGGTTAGCGGGGCGATCACAGATACGCAGTATTTT
CDR3 protein: CASSQGVSGAITDTQYF

clone size: NA
D gene: TRBD1
J gene: TRBJ2-2
V gene: TRBV3-1/TRBV3-2
CDR3 DNA: TGTGCCAGCAGCCCCCTTTGGACAGGGTCGGACACCGGGGAGCTGTTTTTT
CDR3 protein: CASSPLWTGSDTGELFF

clone size: NA
D gene: NA
J gene: TRBJ1-2
V gene: TRBV30
CDR3 DNA: TGTGCCTGGATTCAGGGAGGAGACTATGGCTACACCTTC
CDR3 protein: CAWIQGGDYGYTF

clone size: NA
D gene: NA
J gene: TRBJ2-5
V gene: TRBV3-1/TRBV3-2
CDR3 DNA: TGTGCCAGCAGCCAAGATTACAGTTGGGAGACCCAGTACTTC
CDR3 protein: CASSQDYSWETQYF

clone size: NA
D gene: TRBD1
J gene: TRBJ1-1
V gene: TRBV6-5
CDR3 DNA: TGTGCCAGCAGACAAACGGACAGGTCGTTAGAAGCTTTCTTT
CDR3 protein: CASRQTDRSLEAFF

clone size: NA
D gene: NA
J gene: TRBJ2-1
V gene: TRBV18
CDR3 DNA: TGTGCCAGCTCACCCTCTAGGAACAATGAGCAGTTCTTC
CDR3 protein: CASSPSRNNEQFF

clone size: NA
D gene: NA
J gene: TRBJ1-1
V gene: TRBV30
CDR3 DNA: TGTGCCTGGAGTGTACTGATTGAAGCTTTCTTT
CDR3 protein: CAWSVLIEAFF

clone size: NA
D gene: NA
J gene: TRBJ2-2
V gene: TRBV10-3
CDR3 DNA: TGTGCCATCAGTGAGCAGGGGAACACCGGGGAGCTGTTTTTT
CDR3 protein: CAISEQGNTGELFF

clone size: NA
D gene: NA
J gene: TRBJ2-6
V gene: TRBV11-2
CDR3 DNA: TGTGCCAGCAGCTTTGGGCAGGGCTACTCTGGGGCCAACGTCCTGACTTTC
CDR3 protein: CASSFGQGYSGANVLTF

clone size: NA
D gene: TRBD2
J gene: TRBJ2-3
V gene: TRBV10-1
CDR3 DNA: TGCGCCAGCAGTGAGGTGCGGGGGGAGGTTGATACGCAGTATTTT
CDR3 protein: CASSEVRGEVDTQYF

clone size: NA
D gene: NA
J gene: TRBJ1-2
V gene: TRBV7-2
CDR3 DNA: TGTGCCAGCAGCTTAGGCAGTCCCTATGGCTACACCTTC
CDR3 protein: CASSLGSPYGYTF

clone size: NA
D gene: NA
J gene: TRBJ1-1
V gene: TRBV15
CDR3 DNA: TGTGCCACCAGCAGAGAAAAGGGGTTCAGCACTGAAGCTTTCTTT
CDR3 protein: CATSREKGFSTEAFF

clone size: NA
D gene: NA
J gene: TRBJ2-6
V gene: TRBV5-5
CDR3 DNA: TGTGCCAGCAGCTTCTGGCAGGGCTCCTCTGGGGCCAACGTCCTGACTTTC
CDR3 protein: CASSFWQGSSGANVLTF

clone size: NA
D gene: TRBD2
J gene: TRBJ2-5
V gene: TRBV5-5
CDR3 DNA: TGTGCCAGCAGCTACGGACTAGCGGGGGAGGAGACCCAGTACTTC
CDR3 protein: CASSYGLAGEETQYF

clone size: NA
D gene: TRBD2
J gene: TRBJ2-3
V gene: TRBV27
CDR3 DNA: TGTGCCAGCAGTTTAGGACTAGCGGGGGGGGGAGATACGCAGTATTTT
CDR3 protein: CASSLGLAGGGDTQYF

clone size: few
D gene: NA
J gene: TRBJ2-6
V gene: TRBV4-1
CDR3 DNA: TGCGCCAGCAGCCAAGATAGTCGCCCTGCCCAATCCTCTGGGGCCAACGTCCTGACTTTC
CDR3 protein: CASSQDSRPAQSSGANVLTF

clone size: NA
D gene: TRBD1
J gene: TRBJ1-2
V gene: TRBV28
CDR3 DNA: TGTGCCAGCAGCCTACCCCCCCCGACAGGGAACTATGGCTACACCTTC
CDR3 protein: CASSLPPPTGNYGYTF

clone size: NA
D gene: TRBD1
J gene: TRBJ1-2
V gene: TRBV18
CDR3 DNA: TGTGCCAGCTCACCTCAGGGGGTTCCTAACTATGGCTACACCTTC
CDR3 protein: CASSPQGVPNYGYTF

clone size: NA
D gene: NA
J gene: TRBJ1-6
V gene: TRBV11-2
CDR3 DNA: TGTGCCAGCAGCTTATCATCATCGGTCAATTCACCCCTCCACTTT
CDR3 protein: CASSLSSSVNSPLHF

clone size: NA
D gene: TRBD1
J gene: TRBJ1-6
V gene: TRBV25-1
CDR3 DNA: TGTGCCAGCAGTGCCCCAGGGGGCGTATGGTCACCCCTCCACTTT
CDR3 protein: CASSAPGGVWSPLHF

clone size: NA
D gene: NA
J gene: TRBJ1-1
V gene: TRBV10-1
CDR3 DNA: TGCGCCAGTAGCAGGGGTTCGCACACTGAAGCTTTCTTT
CDR3 protein: CASSRGSHTEAFF

clone size: NA
D gene: NA
J gene: TRBJ1-5
V gene: TRBV27
CDR3 DNA: TGTGCCAGCAGTTTGACAGGAGATCAGCCCCAGCATTTT
CDR3 protein: CASSLTGDQPQHF

clone size: NA
D gene: NA
J gene: TRBJ2-7
V gene: TRBV29-1
CDR3 DNA: TGCAGCGTTGAATGGGGAGGCTATCCCTACGAGCAGTACTTC
CDR3 protein: CSVEWGGYPYEQYF

clone size: NA
D gene: NA
J gene: TRBJ1-2
V gene: TRBV7-2
CDR3 DNA: TGTGCCAGCAGCTTAGAGGTCGGCAGGCCTAACTATGGCTACACCTTC
CDR3 protein: CASSLEVGRPNYGYTF

clone size: few
D gene: NA
J gene: TRBJ2-7
V gene: TRBV5-1
CDR3 DNA: TGCGCCAGCAGCTCCTTCGGGGCAGGGGAAGCCTACGAGCAGTACTTC
CDR3 protein: CASSSFGAGEAYEQYF

clone size: NA
D gene: TRBD1
J gene: TRBJ2-7
V gene: TRBV19
CDR3 DNA: TGTGCCAGTGCTCAGGGACAGGGGACCTACGAGCAGTACTTC
CDR3 protein: CASAQGQGTYEQYF

clone size: few
D gene: TRBD1
J gene: TRBJ2-1
V gene: TRBV5-1
CDR3 DNA: TGCGCCAGCAGCTTGGGTCTCGGGACAGCCTACAATGAGCAGTTCTTC
CDR3 protein: CASSLGLGTAYNEQFF